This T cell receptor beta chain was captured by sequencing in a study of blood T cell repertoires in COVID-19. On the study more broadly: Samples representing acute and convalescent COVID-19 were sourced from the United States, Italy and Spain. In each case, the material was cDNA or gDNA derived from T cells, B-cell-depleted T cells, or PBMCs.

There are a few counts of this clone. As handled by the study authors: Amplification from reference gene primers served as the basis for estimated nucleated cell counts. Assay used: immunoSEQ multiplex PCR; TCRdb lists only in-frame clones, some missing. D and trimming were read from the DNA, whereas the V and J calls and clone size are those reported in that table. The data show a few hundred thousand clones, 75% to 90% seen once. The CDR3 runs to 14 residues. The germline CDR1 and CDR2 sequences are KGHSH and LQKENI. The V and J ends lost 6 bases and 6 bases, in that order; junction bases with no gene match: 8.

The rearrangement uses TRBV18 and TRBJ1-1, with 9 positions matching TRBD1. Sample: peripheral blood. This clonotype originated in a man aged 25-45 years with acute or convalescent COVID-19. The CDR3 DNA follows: TGTGCCAGCTCCTCCAAAACAGGGGGCTCTGAAGCTTTCTTT. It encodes CASSSKTGGSEAFF.